These T cell receptor beta chains were read from a single sample in a study of T cell responses to AZD1222 COVID-19 vaccine. The protocol was immunoSEQ multiplex PCR, while the TCRdb copy is restricted to in-frame clones and leaves out a portion. The sample consists of some 88,000 clones, about 90% of them appearing once. This material consisted of peripheral blood, taken on day 0 of AZD1222 vaccination. These receptors came from an adult in good health. Each CDR3 is given with its conserved first and last residue. D genes are given only for firm matches.

v_call,d_call,cdr3_aa
TRBV5-1,TRBD2,CASSQTSGTDTQYF
TRBV5-1,.,CASSFWGRDTQYF
TRBV7-9,.,CASSLVAPRSGNTIYF
TRBV9,.,CASSGGLTHYEQYF
TRBV2,.,CASSSVRQTQYF
TRBV7-8,TRBD2,CASSLGLQETQYF
TRBV13,.,CASSLLGDPNTEAFF
TRBV15,.,CATSRDLGTQETQYF
TRBV4-1,.,CASSQVRYNSPLHF
TRBV5-1,.,CASSGTQSSGNTIYF
TRBV7-6,TRBD2,CASSRTSGSTNTQYF
TRBV10-2,.,CASSETPSYEQYF
TRBV7-2,.,CASSFAVANQPQHF
TRBV5-1,TRBD1,CASSLLTGREKLFF
TRBV7-2,TRBD1,CASGTGIYEQFF
TRBV5-1,.,CASSLEAPVYNSPLHF